This paragraph reports one T cell receptor beta chain. Its antigen is unknown. These data originate in a study of regulatory T cells in long-lasting Graves disease. Study outcomes and limitations: The researchers studied only peripheral blood, not thyroid tissue.

The time point is: newly diagnosed GD, antithyroid drugs for less than 3 months. RNA from PBMCs was the source of the TCR library. HTBI primers from iRepertoire and Arm-PCR of CDR3 regions yielded the TCR beta libraries. MiXCR, run by TCRdb on the multiplex PCR reads, gives a single entry per CDR3 protein. This table holds hundreds of thousands of distinct CDR3 sequences, about 15% found once. These sequences were also reported in another study, on T cells in Graves' hyperthyroidism and ophthalmopathy.

Sample: peripheral blood mononuclear cells (PBMCs), taken at new diagnosis, from a patient treated with antithyroid drugs. This TCR was recovered from a woman aged 40-60 years with Graves disease.

In nucleotides, the CDR3 is TGTGCCAGCAGTCCGGACAGTCCCTACGAGCAGTACTTC. Translation gives CASSPDSPYEQYF. The chain has TRBV7-2 and TRBJ2-7; D might be TRBD1 (6 bases). Per germline, CDR1 SGHTA and CDR2 FQGNSA. CDR3 length equals 13 residues. With 6 bases removed from V and 2 bases from J, the gap between germline ends came to 11 bases.